A single sample gave rise to the 15 T cell receptor beta chains below, sequenced in a study of blood T cell repertoires in COVID-19. Assay: immunoSEQ multiplex PCR; the TCRdb copy retains only in-frame clones and omits some. The profile shows more than 85,000 clones, about nine tenths of them singletons. Sequencing was carried out using peripheral blood. These receptors came from a man younger than 30 with acute or convalescent COVID-19.

This rearrangement joins TRBV19 to TRBJ2-1, with D possibly being TRBD1 (5 bases). V dropped 4 bases and J dropped 5 bases, with 12 bases sitting between them. Per the germline V gene, CDR1 is LNHDA and CDR2 is SQIVND (reference sequence). The CDR3 has 14 amino acids. The CDR3 DNA reads TGTGCCAGTAGTACAGGGATCACACACAATGAGCAGTTCTTC. This sequence encodes CASSTGITHNEQFF.

The chain is built from TRBV9 and TRBJ1-3, with TRBD1 identical over 7 bases. Germline CDR1 and CDR2: SGDLS and YYNGEE. The V segment lost 4 bases and the J segment 0 bases; nucleotides outside the gene matches: 10. The CDR3 runs 17 residues. CDR3 DNA: TGTGCCAGCAGCCTTGTTACAGGGGCTATCTCTGGAAACACCATATATTTT. Its translation: CASSLVTGAISGNTIYF.

The chain employs TRBV5-4 and TRBJ1-2; 7 bases match TRBD1. Trimming took 4 bases from V and 5 from J; bases not matched to a gene: 11. The CDR3 runs to 15 residues. Per the germline V gene, CDR1 is SGHNT and CDR2 is YYREEE (reference sequence). CDR3 loop: CASSKPKTGQYGYTF. DNA of the CDR3: TGTGCCAGCAGCAAACCCAAGACAGGGCAATATGGCTACACCTTC.

J is TRBJ1-4 and V is TRBV3-1 (or the pseudogene TRBV3-2); no reliable D call. The CDR3 spans 15 residues. V lost 0 bases, J lost 7 bases, and 12 bases lay in between. Germline CDR1 LGHDT, CDR2 YNNKEL (reference sequence). CDR3 coding DNA: TGTGCCAGCAGCCAAGAGGCCGGGTTTACTGAAAAACTGTTTTTT. This gives the protein CASSQEAGFTEKLFF.

In DNA, the CDR3 is TGTGCCTGGAAAGGGGGCCCGAAGAACACTGAAGCTTTCTTT. This translates into CAWKGGPKNTEAFF. The V and J genes are TRBV30 and TRBJ1-1; 7 bases align to TRBD1. V was pared by 4 bases and J by 1 base, with 6 bases of the junction left unmatched. There are 14 residues in the CDR3. CDR1 is GTSNPN and CDR2 is SVGIG in the germline V gene (reference sequence).

The chain recombines TRBV7-9 with TRBJ2-7; TRBD1 matches at 7 bases. With V trimmed by 2 bases and J by 3 bases, 10 bases remained unmatched. The CDR3 extends over 16 amino acids. Germline V gene data show CDR1 as SEHNR and CDR2 as FQNEAQ (reference sequence). The CDR3 here is CASSLSLGTASYEQYF. The DNA for the CDR3 is TGTGCCAGCAGCTTATCCTTGGGGACAGCAAGCTACGAGCAGTACTTC.

This clone came up once. The chain recombines TRBV12-5 with TRBJ2-3; 7 bases fit TRBD2. Germline assignment: CDR1 LGHNT and CDR2 FRNRAP. CDR3 length: 14 amino acids. The V segment lost 6 bases and the J segment 4 bases; nucleotides outside the gene matches: 7. The CDR3 DNA sequence: TGTGCTAGTGGCCCCGGACTAGTTTCAGATACGCAGTATTTT. Its translation: CASGPGLVSDTQYF.

The J gene is TRBJ1-1, the V gene TRBV5-4; weak D call: TRBD1 (6 bases). V lost 5 bases and J 1 base, leaving 21 bases between the germline ends. Germline V lookup: CDR1 SGHNT, CDR2 YYREEE (reference sequence). The CDR3 has 17 residues. The CDR3 DNA follows: TGTGCCAGCAGAATTAAGGCAGGGGCGCTTGGGAACACTGAAGCTTTCTTT. It encodes CASRIKAGALGNTEAFF.

The chain recombines TRBV24-1 with TRBJ2-1; 9 nucleotides agree with TRBD1. The CDR3 runs 15 residues. Germline CDR1 and CDR2: KGHDR and SFDVKD. Trimming at V came to 3 bases and at J to 8 bases, leaving 7 bases not matched to a gene. The CDR3 spells CATSDTGGWVHEQFF. The CDR3 nucleotides read TGTGCCACCAGTGATACAGGGGGCTGGGTCCATGAGCAGTTCTTC.

This chain connects TRBV19 to TRBJ2-1; D may be TRBD2 (7 bases). The length of the CDR3 is 17 residues. V lost 1 base to trimming and J lost 8 bases, with 21 bases between them. Germline values: CDR1 LNHDA, CDR2 SQIVND (reference sequence). The CDR3 DNA reads TGTGCCAGTAGTATAGGGAGTACGGGGGGCAATACGCATGAGCAGTTCTTC. Protein: CASSIGSTGGNTHEQFF.

The chain recombines TRBV2 with TRBJ1-2; D remains unclear. The CDR3 totals 18 residues. The germline V and J ends were trimmed by 8 bases and 0 bases, with 25 bases remaining between them. The germline V gene has CDR1 SNHLY and CDR2 FYNNEI. CDR3 loop: CASAGNDKDQSANYGYTF. The DNA of the CDR3 is TGTGCCAGCGCTGGCAATGACAAAGACCAATCAGCTAACTATGGCTACACCTTC.

Concerning this clone itself: This sample also contains other DNA sequences that code for the same CDR3. The chain couples TRBV3-1 (or the pseudogene TRBV3-2) to TRBJ1-3, with TRBD1 matching over 7 bases. CDR1 and CDR2 (germline): LGHDT, YNNKEL (reference sequence). Trimming cost V 1 base and J 4 bases; bases outside gene matches: 4. CDR3 length: 15 residues. Here the CDR3 reads CASSQVRGRGNTIYF. CDR3 nucleotide sequence: TGTGCCAGCAGCCAAGTCAGGGGGAGAGGAAACACCATATATTTT.

The rearrangement uses TRBV2 and TRBJ1-5; unclear D gene. V was clipped by 2 bases and J by 5 bases, with 10 bases between them. The germline CDR1 and CDR2 sequences are SNHLY and FYNNEI. This CDR3 contains 14 residues. The CDR3, as DNA: TGTGCCAGCAGTGAACTTACAGAAGATCAGCCCCAGCATTTT. It codes for CASSELTEDQPQHF.

This chain uses TRBV11-3 with TRBJ2-2, with 8 positions matching TRBD1. The CDR3 contains 16 residues. V shed 4 bases, J shed 1 base, and the junction held 5 bases outside the gene matches. Germline V gene lookup returns CDR1 SGHNT and CDR2 YENEEA. As DNA, the CDR3 is TGTGCCAGCAGCTCCACCAGGGGGCGGAACACCGGGGAGCTGTTTTTT. This codes for CASSSTRGRNTGELFF.

This clone was seen a single time. V usage is TRBV5-1 and J usage is TRBJ1-2; TRBD1 matches 7 bases. The junction had 14 bases not matched to a gene; V was cut back by 0 bases and J by 6 bases. The CDR3 extends over 17 amino acids. Germline lookup yields CDR1 SGHRS and CDR2 YFSETQ. The CDR3 sequence: CASSLAESFDRVDGYTF. In DNA form, the CDR3 reads TGCGCCAGCAGCTTGGCCGAATCGTTCGACAGGGTGGATGGCTACACCTTC. Variable domain in full (rest from reference TRBV5-1 and TRBJ1-2): KAGVTQTPRYLIKTRGQQVTLSCSPISGHRSVSWYQQTPGQGLQFLFEYFSETQRNKGNFPGRFSGRQFSNSRSEMNVSTLELGDSALYLCASSLAESFDRVDGYTFGSGTRLTVV.